This TCR beta chain was identified during a study of cytomegalovirus exposure and HLA in healthy donors. Primers: 60 Vbeta forward and 13 Jbeta reverse. Sequenced by immunoSEQ multiplex PCR; TCRdb stores in-frame clones only, minus some. The sample contains some 150,000 clones, roughly 80% of which appear only once. Specimen: PBMCs. The source of this sequence is a female donor in good health and CMV-seronegative.

Here the CDR3 reads CASSLDSSYEQYF. In DNA form, the CDR3 reads TGTGCCAGCAGTTTAGACAGCTCCTACGAGCAGTACTTC. V is TRBV27 and J is TRBJ2-7, with D perhaps matching TRBD1 (5 bases). The CDR3 is made up of 13 amino acids. Germline V gene lookup returns CDR1 MNHEY and CDR2 SMNVEV (reference sequence). V shed 2 bases and J shed 0 bases, with 5 bases lying between them.